This T cell receptor beta chain was identified in a study of T cells in Graves' hyperthyroidism and ophthalmopathy. CDR1 is MGHRA and CDR2 is YSYEKL in the germline V gene. V gave up 4 bases and J gave up 3 bases, with 13 bases separating them. This CDR3 contains 15 residues. In the case of this clonotype: No antigen is known for it.

Patients were excluded for uncontrolled infection, other autoimmune disease, pregnancy or lactation. The diagnoses drew upon clinical symptoms, serum thyroxine and TRAb, thyroid ultrasound and orbital computed tomography. Amplification targeted TCR beta CDR3 regions from RNA transcripts. Researchers ran a first-round RT-PCR on the TCR CDR3 using the HTBI primer set. Each CDR3 protein gets one entry after TCRdb re-called the multiplex PCR reads with MiXCR. The sample yields over 700,000 distinct CDR3 sequences, 35% to 40% seen once. Study results and caveats: Among thyroid clonotypes expanded above 0.001, most also appeared in blood.

The source of this sequence is a man between 18 and 29 years old with Graves' hyperthyroidism. The chain employs TRBV4-1 and TRBJ1-5, with a tentative D call TRBD1 (5 bases). Sequencing used blood. Here the CDR3 DNA reads TGCGCCAGCAGCCGGAGTGGGGCTCCCAATCAGCCCCAGCATTTT. This encodes CASSRSGAPNQPQHF.